This TCR beta chain came from a study of metastatic and nonmetastatic thyroid tumors. This clone was counted ten times or more. Thyroid surgery was preceded by no treatment in any patient. TCRdb re-called clones via MiXCR from the PCR reads. Of about 64,000 clones detected, 16% appear once; the ten largest clones hold roughly 10%. This TCR derives from a male donor with papillary thyroid cancer or a benign thyroid nodule (not recorded which). Some clones in this sample may be carry-over from other donors' samples. Material for sequencing was blood.

CDR3 protein: CASSPGLATDTQYF. The CDR3 nucleotides are TGTGCCAGCAGCCCGGGACTAGCAACAGATACGCAGTATTTT. The V gene is TRBV6-2 or TRBV6-3, the J gene TRBJ2-3, with 9 bases aligning to TRBD2. V was pared by 6 bases and J by 3 bases, with 4 bases of the junction left unmatched. Looked up from germline, CDR1 is MNHEY and CDR2 is SVGEGT. The CDR3 contains 14 residues.